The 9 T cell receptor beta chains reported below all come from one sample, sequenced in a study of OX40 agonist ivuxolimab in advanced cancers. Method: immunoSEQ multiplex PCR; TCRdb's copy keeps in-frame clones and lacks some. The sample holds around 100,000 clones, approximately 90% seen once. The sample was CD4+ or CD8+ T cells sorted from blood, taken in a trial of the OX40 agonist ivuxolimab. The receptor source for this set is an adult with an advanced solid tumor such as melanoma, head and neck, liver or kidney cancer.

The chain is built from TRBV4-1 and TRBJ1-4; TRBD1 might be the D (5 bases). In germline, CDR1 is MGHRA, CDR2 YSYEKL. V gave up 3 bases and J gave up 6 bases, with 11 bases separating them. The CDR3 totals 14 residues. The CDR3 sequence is CASSHPGTDEKLFF. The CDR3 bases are TGCGCCAGCAGCCATCCCGGGACGGATGAAAAACTGTTTTTT.

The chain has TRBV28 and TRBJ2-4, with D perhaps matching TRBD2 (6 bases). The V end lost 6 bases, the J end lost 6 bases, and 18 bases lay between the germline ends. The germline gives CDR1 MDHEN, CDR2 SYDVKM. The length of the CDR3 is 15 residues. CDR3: CASSPVGGFGNIQYF. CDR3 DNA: TGTGCCAGCAGCCCCGTCGGGGGATTCGGAAACATTCAGTACTTC.

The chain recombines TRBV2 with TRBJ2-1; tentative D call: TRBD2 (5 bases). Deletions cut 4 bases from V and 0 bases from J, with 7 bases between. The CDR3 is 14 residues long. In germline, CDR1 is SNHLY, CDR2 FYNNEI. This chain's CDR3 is CASSGTFSYNEQFF. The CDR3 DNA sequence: TGTGCCAGCAGTGGGACTTTCTCCTACAATGAGCAGTTCTTC.

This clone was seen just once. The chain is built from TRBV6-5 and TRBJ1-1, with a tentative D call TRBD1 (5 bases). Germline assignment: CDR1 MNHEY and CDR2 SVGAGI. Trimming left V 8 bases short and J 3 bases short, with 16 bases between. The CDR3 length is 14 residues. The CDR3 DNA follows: TGTGCCAGCGGAGCGGGGGAGTGGGACACTGAAGCTTTCTTT. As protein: CASGAGEWDTEAFF.

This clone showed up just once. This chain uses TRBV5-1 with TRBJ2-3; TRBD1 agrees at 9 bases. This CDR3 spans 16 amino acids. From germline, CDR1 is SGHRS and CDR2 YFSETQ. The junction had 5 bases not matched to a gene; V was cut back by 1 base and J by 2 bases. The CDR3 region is CASSLLGQGYTDTQYF. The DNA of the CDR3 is TGCGCCAGCAGCTTGCTGGGACAGGGATACACAGATACGCAGTATTTT.

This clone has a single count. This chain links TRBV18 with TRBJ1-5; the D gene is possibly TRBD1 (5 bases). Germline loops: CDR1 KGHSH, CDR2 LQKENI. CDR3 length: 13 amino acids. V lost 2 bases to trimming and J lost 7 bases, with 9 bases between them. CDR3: CASSPSRDQPQHF. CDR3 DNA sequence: TGTGCCAGCTCACCAAGCAGGGACCAGCCCCAGCATTTT.

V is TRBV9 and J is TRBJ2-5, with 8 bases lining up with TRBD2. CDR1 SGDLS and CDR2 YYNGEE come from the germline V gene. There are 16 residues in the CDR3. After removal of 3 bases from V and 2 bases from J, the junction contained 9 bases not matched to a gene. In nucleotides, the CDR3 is TGTGCCAGCAGCGCCCTTGGACTAGCCCATCAAGAGACCCAGTACTTC. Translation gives CASSALGLAHQETQYF.

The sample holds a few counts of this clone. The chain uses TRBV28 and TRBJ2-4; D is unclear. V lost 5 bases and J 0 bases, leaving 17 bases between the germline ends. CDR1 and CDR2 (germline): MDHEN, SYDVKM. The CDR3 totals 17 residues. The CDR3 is CASSPRVGRSAKNIQYF. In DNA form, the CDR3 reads TGTGCCAGCAGTCCCCGAGTCGGAAGGTCAGCCAAAAACATTCAGTACTTC.

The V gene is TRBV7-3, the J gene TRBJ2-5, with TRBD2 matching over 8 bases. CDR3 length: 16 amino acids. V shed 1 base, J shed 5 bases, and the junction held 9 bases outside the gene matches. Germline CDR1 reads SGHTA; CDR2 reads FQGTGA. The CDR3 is CASSLNSGRGGETQYF. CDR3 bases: TGTGCCAGCAGCTTAAACAGCGGGAGAGGAGGGGAGACCCAGTACTTC.